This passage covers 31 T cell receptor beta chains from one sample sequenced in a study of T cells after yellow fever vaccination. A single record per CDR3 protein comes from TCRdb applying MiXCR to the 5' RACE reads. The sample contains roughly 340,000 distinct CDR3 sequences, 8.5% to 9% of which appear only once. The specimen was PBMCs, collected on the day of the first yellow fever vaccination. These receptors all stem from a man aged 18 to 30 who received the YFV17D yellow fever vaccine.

CDR3 sequence reads: CASSFGQGDAGELFF. The CDR3 nucleotides read TGCGCCAGCAGCTTCGGACAGGGGGACGCCGGGGAGCTGTTTTTT. This rearrangement joins TRBV4-3 to TRBJ2-2, with 10 bases matching TRBD1. This CDR3 contains 15 residues. The trim removed 5 bases at V and 6 bases at J, leaving 6 bases unmatched. Germline assignment: CDR1 LGHNA and CDR2 YSLEER.

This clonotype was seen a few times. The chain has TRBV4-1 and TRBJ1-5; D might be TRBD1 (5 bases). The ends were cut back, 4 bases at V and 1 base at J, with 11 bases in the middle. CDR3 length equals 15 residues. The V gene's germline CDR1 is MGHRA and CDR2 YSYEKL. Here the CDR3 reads CASSPRQGSNQPQHF. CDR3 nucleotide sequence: TGCGCCAGCAGCCCCCGGCAGGGCAGCAATCAGCCCCAGCATTTT.

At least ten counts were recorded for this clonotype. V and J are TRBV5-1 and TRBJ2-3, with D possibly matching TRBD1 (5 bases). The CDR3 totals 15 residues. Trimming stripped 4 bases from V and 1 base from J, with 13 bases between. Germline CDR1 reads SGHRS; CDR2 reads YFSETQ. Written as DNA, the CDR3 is TGCGCCAGCAGCACAGGACACGCCGGCACAGATACGCAGTATTTT. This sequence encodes CASSTGHAGTDTQYF.

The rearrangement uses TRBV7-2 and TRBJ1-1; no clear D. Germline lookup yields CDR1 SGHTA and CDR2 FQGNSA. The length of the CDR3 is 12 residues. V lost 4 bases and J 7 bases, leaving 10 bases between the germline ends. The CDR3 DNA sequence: TGTGCCAGCAGCTCCCAGTTAGTTGAAGCTTTCTTT. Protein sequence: CASSSQLVEAFF.

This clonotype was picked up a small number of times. DNA for the CDR3: TGTGCCAGCAGCGGGACAGGGGGCCCCTATAGCAATCAGCCCCAGCATTTT. Translation: CASSGTGGPYSNQPQHF. This chain joins TRBV6-1 and TRBJ1-5; TRBD1 agrees at 12 bases. Germline lookup yields CDR1 MNHNS and CDR2 SASEGT. The CDR3 has 17 amino acids. V was clipped by 6 bases and J by 0 bases; unmatched bases: 6.

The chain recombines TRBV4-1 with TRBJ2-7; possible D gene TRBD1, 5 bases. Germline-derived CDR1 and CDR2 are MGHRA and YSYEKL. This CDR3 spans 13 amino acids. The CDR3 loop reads CAMGPGLRDEQYV. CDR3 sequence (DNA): TGTGCCATGGGCCCCGGGCTCAGGGACGAGCAGTACGTC.

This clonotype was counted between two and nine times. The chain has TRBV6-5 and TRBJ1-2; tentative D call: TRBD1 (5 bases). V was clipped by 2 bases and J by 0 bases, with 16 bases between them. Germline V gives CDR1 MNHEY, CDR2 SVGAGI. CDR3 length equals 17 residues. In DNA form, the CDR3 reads TGTGCCAGCAGTTACGCCGATTCCCGAGGGGCTAACTATGGCTACACCTTC. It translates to CASSYADSRGANYGYTF.

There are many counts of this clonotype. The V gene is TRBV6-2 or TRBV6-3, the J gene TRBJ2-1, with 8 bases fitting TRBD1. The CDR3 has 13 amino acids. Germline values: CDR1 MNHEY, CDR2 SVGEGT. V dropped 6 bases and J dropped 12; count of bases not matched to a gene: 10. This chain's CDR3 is CASRDREIVVQFF. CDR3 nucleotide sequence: TGTGCCAGCAGGGACAGGGAAATAGTAGTGCAGTTCTTC.

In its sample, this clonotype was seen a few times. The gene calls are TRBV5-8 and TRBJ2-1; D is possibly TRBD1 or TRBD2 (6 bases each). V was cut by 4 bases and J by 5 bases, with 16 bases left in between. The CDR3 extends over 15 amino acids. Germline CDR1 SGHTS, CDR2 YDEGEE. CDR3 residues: CASSPRGRPDNEQFF. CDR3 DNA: TGTGCCAGCAGCCCTCGGGGGCGGCCCGACAATGAGCAGTTCTTC. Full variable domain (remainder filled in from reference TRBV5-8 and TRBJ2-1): EAGVTQSPTHLIKTRGQQATLRCSPISGHTSVYWYQQALGLGLQFLLWYDEGEERNRGNFPPRFSGRQFPNYSSELNVNALELEDSALYLCASSPRGRPDNEQFFGPGTRLTVL.

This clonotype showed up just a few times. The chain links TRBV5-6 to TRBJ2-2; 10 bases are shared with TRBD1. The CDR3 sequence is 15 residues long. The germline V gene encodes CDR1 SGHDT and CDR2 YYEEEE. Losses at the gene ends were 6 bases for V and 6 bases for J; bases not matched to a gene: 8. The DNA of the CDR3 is TGTGCCAGCATTCCGGGACAGGGGACCGCCGGGGAGCTGTTTTTT. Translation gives CASIPGQGTAGELFF.

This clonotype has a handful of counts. The CDR3 loop is CASSQDGRRQLYGYTF. CDR3 nucleotides: TGCGCCAGCAGCCAAGATGGCCGTCGTCAGCTTTATGGCTACACCTTC. This chain links TRBV4-3 with TRBJ1-2; no definite D call. The CDR3 has 16 amino acids. V was pared by 0 bases and J by 5 bases, with 16 bases between. CDR1 LGHNA and CDR2 YSLEER come from the germline V gene.

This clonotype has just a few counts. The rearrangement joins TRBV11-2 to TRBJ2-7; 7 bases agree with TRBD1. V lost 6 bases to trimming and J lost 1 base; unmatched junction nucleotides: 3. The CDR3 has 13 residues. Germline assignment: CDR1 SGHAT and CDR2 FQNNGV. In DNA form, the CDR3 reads TGTGCCAGCAGGAAACAGGGGTCCTACGAGCAGTACGTC. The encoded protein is CASRKQGSYEQYV.

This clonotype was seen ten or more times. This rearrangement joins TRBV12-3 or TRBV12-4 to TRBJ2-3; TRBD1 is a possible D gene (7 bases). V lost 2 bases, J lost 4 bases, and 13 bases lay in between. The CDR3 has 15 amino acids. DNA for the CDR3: TGTGCCAGCAGTTTAACCGGCAGGGGGGCAGATACGCAGTATTTT. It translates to CASSLTGRGADTQYF.

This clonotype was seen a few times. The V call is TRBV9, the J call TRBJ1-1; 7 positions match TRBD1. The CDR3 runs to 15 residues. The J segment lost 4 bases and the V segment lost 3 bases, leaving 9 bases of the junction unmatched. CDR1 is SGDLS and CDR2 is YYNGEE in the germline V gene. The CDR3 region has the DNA TGTGCCAGCAGCGGAGGGGGCTTGAGGAGCACTGAAGCTTTCTTT. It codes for CASSGGGLRSTEAFF.

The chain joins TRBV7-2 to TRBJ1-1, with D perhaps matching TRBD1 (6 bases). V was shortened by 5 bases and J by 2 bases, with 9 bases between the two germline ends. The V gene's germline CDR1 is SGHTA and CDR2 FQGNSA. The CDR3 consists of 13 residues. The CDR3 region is CASSAGHNTEAFF. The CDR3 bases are TGTGCCAGCAGCGCGGGACACAACACTGAAGCTTTCTTT.

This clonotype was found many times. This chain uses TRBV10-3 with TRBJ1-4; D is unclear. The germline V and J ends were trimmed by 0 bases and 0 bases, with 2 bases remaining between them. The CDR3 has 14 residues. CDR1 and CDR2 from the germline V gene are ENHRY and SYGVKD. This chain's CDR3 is CAISESATNEKLFF. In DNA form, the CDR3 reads TGTGCCATCAGTGAGTCGGCAACTAATGAAAAACTGTTTTTT.

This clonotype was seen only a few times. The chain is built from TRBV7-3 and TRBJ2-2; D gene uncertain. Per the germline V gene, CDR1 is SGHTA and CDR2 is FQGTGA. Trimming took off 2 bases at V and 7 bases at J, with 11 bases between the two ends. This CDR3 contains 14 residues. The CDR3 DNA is TGTGCCAGCAGCTTATATTCAGATCTCGGGGAGCTGTTTTTT. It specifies CASSLYSDLGELFF.

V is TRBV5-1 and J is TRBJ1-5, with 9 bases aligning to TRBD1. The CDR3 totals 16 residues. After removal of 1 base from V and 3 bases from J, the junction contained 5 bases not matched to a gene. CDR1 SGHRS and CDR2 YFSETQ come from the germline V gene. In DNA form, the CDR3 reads TGCGCCAGCAGCTTGTCCGGACAGGGGAACAATCAGCCCCAGCATTTT. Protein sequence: CASSLSGQGNNQPQHF.

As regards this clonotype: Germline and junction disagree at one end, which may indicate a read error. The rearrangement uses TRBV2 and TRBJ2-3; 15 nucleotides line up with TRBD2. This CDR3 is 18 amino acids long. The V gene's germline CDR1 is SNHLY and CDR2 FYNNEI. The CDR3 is CACSHPGTSGGRTDTQYF. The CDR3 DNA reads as TGTGCCTGCAGTCACCCCGGGACTAGCGGGGGGAGGACAGATACGCAGTATTTT. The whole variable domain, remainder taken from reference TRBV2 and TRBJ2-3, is EPEVTQTPSHQVTQMGQEVILRCVPISNHLYFYWYRQILGQKVEFLVSFYNNEISEKSEIFDDQFSVERPDGSNFTLKIRSTKLEDSAMYFCACSHPGTSGGRTDTQYFGPGTRLTVL.

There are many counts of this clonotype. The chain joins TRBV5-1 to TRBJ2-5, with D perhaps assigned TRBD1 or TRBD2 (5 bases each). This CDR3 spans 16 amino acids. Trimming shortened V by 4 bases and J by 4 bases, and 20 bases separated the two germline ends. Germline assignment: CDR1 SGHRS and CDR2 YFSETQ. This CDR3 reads CASSPRETLGVETQYF. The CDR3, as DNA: TGCGCCAGCAGCCCGCGAGAGACTCTGGGGGTAGAGACCCAGTACTTC.

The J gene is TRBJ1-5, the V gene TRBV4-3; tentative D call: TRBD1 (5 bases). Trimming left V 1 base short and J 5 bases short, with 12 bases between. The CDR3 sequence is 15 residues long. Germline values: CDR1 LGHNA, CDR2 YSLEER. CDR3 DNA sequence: TGCGCCAGCAGCCAAGGCGTTAGGGACGATCAGCCCCAGCATTTT. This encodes CASSQGVRDDQPQHF.

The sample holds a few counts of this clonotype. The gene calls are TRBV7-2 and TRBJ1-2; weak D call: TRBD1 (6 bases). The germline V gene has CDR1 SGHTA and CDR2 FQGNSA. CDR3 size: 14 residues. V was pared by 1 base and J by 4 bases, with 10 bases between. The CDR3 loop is CASSLEQGSYGYTF. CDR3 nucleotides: TGTGCCAGCAGCTTAGAACAGGGAAGCTATGGCTACACCTTC.

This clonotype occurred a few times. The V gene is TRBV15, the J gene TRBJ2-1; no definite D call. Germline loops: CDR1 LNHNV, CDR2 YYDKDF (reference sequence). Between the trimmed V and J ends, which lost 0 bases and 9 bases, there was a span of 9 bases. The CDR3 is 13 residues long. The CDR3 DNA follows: TGTGCCACCAGCAGAGAAAGGAAGGTTGAGCAGTTCTTC. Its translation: CATSRERKVEQFF.

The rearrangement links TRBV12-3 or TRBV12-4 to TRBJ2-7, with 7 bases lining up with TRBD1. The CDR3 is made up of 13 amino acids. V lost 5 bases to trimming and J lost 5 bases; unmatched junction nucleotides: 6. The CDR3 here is CASSRQGAHEQYV. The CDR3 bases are TGTGCCAGCAGTCGACAGGGAGCACACGAGCAGTACGTC.

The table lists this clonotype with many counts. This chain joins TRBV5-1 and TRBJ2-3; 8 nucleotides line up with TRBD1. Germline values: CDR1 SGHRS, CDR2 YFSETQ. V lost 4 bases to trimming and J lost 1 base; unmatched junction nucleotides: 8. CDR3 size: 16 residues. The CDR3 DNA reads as TGCGCCAGCAGCCGAAACACGGGACAGGGCACAGATACGCAGTATTTT. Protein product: CASSRNTGQGTDTQYF.

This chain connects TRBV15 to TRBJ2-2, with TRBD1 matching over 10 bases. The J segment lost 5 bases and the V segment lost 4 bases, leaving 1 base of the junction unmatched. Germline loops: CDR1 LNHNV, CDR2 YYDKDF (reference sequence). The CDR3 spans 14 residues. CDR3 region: CATSTGQGTGELFF. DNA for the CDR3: TGTGCCACCAGCACGGGACAGGGGACCGGGGAGCTGTTTTTT.

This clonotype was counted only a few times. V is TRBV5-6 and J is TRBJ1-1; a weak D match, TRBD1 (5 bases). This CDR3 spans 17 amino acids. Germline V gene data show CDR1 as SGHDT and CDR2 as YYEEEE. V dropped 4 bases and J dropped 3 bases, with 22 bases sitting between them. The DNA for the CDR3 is TGTGCCAGCAGCCTGGAGGGGTATGGCAGGGCGTACACTGAAGCTTTCTTT. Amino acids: CASSLEGYGRAYTEAFF.

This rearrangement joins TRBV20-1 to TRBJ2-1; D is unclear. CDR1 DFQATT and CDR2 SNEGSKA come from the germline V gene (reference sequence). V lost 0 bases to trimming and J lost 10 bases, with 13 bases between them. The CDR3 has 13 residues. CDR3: CSARDRSEVEQFF. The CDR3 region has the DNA TGCAGTGCTAGAGATAGGTCAGAAGTAGAGCAGTTCTTC.

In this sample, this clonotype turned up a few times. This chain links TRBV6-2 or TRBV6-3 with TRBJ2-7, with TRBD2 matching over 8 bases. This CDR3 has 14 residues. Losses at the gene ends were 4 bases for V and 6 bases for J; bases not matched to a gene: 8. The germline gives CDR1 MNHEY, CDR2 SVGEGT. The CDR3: CASSLAGSPPEQYV. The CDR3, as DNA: TGTGCCAGCAGTTTAGCGGGGAGCCCCCCCGAGCAGTACGTC.

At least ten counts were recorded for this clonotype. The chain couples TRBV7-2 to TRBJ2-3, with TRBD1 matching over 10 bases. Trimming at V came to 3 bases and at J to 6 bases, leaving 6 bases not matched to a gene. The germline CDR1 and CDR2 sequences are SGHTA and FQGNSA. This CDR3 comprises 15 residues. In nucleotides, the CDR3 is TGTGCCAGCAGCTTCACGGGACAGGGGAGGGATACGCAGTATTTT. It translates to CASSFTGQGRDTQYF. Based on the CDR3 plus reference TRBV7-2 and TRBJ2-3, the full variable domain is GAGVSQSPSNKVTEKGKDVELRCDPISGHTALYWYRQSLGQGLEFLIYFQGNSAPDKSGLPSDRFSAERTGGSVSTLTIQRTQQEDSAVYLCASSFTGQGRDTQYFGPGTRLTVL.

The CDR3 sequence is CASSTLPTGAFTEAFF. CDR3 nucleotide sequence: TGTGCCAGCTCTACCCTCCCCACAGGGGCTTTCACTGAAGCTTTCTTT. The chain is built from TRBV25-1 and TRBJ1-1; 7 bases line up with TRBD1. Trimming took 8 bases from V and 4 from J; bases not matched to a gene: 16. The CDR3 loop spans 16 amino acids. Germline V gives CDR1 MGHDK, CDR2 SYGVNS.